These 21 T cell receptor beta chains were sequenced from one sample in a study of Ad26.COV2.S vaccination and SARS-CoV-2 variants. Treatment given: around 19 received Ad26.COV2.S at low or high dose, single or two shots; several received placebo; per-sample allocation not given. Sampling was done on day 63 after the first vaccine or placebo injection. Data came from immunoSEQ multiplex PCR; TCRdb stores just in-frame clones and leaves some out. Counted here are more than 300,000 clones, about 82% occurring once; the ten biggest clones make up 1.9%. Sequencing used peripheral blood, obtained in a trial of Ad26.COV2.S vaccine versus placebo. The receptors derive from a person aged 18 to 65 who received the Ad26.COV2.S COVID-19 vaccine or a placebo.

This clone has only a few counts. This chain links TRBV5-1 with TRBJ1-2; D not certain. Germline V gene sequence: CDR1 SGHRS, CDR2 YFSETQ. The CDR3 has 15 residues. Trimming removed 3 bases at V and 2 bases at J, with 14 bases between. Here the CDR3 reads CASSSAVTDNYGYTF. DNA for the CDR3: TGCGCCAGCAGCTCGGCCGTGACGGACAACTATGGCTACACCTTC.

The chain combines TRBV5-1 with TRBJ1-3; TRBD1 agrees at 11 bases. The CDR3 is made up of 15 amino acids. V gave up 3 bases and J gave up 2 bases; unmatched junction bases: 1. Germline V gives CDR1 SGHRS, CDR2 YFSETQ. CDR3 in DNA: TGCGCCAGCAGCTGGGGACAGGGGGCTGGAAACACCATATATTTT. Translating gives CASSWGQGAGNTIYF.

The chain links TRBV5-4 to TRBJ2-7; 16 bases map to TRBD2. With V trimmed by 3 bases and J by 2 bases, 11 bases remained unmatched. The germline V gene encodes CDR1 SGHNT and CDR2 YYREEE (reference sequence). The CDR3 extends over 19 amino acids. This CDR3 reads CASSSVPGTSGGDPYEQYF. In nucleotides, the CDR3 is TGTGCCAGCAGCTCGGTCCCCGGGACTAGCGGGGGGGATCCCTACGAGCAGTACTTC.

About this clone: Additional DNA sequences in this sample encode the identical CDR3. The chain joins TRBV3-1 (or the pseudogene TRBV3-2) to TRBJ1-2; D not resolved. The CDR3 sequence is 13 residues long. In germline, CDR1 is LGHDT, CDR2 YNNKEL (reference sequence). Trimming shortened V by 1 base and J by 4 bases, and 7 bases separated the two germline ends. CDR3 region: CASSQASGYGYTF. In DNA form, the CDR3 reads TGTGCCAGCAGCCAAGCTAGTGGCTATGGCTACACCTTC.

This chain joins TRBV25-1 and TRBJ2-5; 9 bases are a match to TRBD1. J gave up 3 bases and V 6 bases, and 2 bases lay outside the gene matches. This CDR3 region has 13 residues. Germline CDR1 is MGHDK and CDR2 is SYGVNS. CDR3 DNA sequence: TGTGCCAGCAGCAGGACAGGGGAAGAGACCCAGTACTTC. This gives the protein CASSRTGEETQYF.

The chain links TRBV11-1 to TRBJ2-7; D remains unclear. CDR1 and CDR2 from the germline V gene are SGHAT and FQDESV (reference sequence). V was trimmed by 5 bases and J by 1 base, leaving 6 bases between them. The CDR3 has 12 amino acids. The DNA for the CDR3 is TGTGCCAGCAGCCTTATATCCTACGAGCAGTACTTC. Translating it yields CASSLISYEQYF.

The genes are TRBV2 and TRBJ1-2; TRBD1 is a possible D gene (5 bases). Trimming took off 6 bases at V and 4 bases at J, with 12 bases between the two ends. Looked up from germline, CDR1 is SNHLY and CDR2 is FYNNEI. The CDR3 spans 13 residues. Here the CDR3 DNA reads TGTGCCAGCAGACGGGACGGGATCTATGGCTACACCTTC. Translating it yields CASRRDGIYGYTF.

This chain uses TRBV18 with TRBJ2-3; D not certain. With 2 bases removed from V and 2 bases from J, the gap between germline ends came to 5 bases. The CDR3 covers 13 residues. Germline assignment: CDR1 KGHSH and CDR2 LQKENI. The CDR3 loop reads CASSPYNTDTQYF. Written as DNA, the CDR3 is TGTGCCAGCTCACCATACAACACAGATACGCAGTATTTT.

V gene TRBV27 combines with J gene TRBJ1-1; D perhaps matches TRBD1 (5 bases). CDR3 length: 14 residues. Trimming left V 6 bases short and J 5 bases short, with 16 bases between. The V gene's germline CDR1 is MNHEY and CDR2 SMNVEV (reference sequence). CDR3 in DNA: TGTGCCAGCAGGGGGAACGGGGGGTCAACTGAAGCTTTCTTT. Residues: CASRGNGGSTEAFF.

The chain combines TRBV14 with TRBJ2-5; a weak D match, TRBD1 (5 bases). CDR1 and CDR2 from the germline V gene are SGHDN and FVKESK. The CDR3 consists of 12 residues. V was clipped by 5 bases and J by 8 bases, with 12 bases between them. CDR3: CASSFTRGTQYF. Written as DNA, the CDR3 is TGTGCCAGCAGCTTCACAAGGGGTACCCAGTACTTC.

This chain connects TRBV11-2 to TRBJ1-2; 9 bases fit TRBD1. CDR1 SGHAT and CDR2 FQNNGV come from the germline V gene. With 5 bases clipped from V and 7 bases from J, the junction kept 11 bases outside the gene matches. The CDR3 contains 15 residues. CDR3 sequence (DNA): TGTGCCAGCAGCCCGCTAGGGGACAGGGCGGGTGGCTACACCTTC. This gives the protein CASSPLGDRAGGYTF.

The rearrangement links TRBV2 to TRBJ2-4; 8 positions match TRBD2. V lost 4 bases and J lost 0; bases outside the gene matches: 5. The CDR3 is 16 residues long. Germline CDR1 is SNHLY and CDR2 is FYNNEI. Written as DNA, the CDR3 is TGTGCCAGCAGTGCACTAGCGGCCGTAGCCAAAAACATTCAGTACTTC. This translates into CASSALAAVAKNIQYF.

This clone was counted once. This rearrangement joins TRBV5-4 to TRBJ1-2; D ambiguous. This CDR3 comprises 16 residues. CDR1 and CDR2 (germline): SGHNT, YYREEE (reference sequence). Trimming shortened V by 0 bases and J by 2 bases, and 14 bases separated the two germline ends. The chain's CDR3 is CASSLGPPSGNYGYTF. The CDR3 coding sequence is TGTGCCAGCAGCTTGGGTCCCCCTTCGGGCAACTATGGCTACACCTTC.

CDR3 coding DNA: TGTGCCAGTAGTATAGATATTCGTCTGCATGCGGGGACCCAGCCCCAGCATTTT. Translated, it gives CASSIDIRLHAGTQPQHF. This chain links TRBV19 with TRBJ1-5; weak D call: TRBD1 (5 bases). V was cut by 0 bases and J by 7 bases, with 22 bases left in between. The CDR3 spans 18 residues. Germline-derived CDR1 and CDR2 are LNHDA and SQIVND (reference sequence).

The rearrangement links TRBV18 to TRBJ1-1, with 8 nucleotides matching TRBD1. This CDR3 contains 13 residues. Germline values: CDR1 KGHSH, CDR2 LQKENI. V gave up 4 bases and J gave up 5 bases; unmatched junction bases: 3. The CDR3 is CASSQQGGTEAFF. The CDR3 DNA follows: TGTGCCAGCTCACAACAGGGGGGTACTGAAGCTTTCTTT.

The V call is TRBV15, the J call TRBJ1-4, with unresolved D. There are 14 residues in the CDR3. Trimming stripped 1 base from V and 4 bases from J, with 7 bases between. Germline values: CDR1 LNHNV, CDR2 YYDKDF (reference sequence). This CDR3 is CATSRGTGNEKLFF. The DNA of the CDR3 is TGTGCCACCAGCAGAGGGACTGGTAATGAAAAACTGTTTTTT.

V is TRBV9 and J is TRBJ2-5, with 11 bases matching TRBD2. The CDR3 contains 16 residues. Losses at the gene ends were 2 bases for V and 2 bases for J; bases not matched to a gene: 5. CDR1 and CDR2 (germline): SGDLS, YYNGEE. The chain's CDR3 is CASSVSSGGIQETQYF. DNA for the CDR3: TGTGCCAGCAGCGTCTCTAGCGGGGGGATTCAAGAGACCCAGTACTTC.

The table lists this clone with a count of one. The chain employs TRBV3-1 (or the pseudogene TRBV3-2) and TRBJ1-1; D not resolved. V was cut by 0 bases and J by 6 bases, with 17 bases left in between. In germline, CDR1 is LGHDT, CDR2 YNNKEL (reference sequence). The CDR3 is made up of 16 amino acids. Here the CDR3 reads CASSQESQVVGPEAFF. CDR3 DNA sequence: TGTGCCAGCAGCCAAGAGAGCCAGGTGGTAGGGCCTGAAGCTTTCTTT.

The CDR3 sequence: CASSTSQGYNSPLHF. CDR3 nucleotides: TGTGCCAGCAGCACATCTCAGGGGTATAATTCACCCCTCCACTTT. The V gene is TRBV5-4, the J gene TRBJ1-6; tentative D call: TRBD1 (6 bases). The germline CDR1 and CDR2 sequences are SGHNT and YYREEE (reference sequence). The CDR3 consists of 15 residues. Trimming removed 4 bases at V and 4 bases at J, with 12 bases between.

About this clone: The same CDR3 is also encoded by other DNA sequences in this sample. The CDR3 sequence: CSVRVNTEAFF. The CDR3 coding sequence is TGCAGCGTACGAGTGAACACTGAAGCTTTCTTT. V gene TRBV29-1 combines with J gene TRBJ1-1; D is undetermined. Germline V gives CDR1 SQVTM, CDR2 ANQGSEA. This CDR3 is built from 11 residues. V lost 6 bases and J lost 0, with 5 bases in between.

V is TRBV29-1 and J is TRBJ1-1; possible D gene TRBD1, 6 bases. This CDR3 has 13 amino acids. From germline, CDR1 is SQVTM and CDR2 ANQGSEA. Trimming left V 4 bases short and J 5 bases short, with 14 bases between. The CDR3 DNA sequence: TGCAGCGTTGGGAGCAGGGGACGGACTGAAGCTTTCTTT. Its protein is CSVGSRGRTEAFF.